The 14 T cell receptor beta chains below were found in one sample sequenced in a study of cytomegalovirus exposure and HLA in healthy donors. PCR used 60 Vbeta primers and 13 Jbeta primers. Sequenced by immunoSEQ multiplex PCR; TCRdb stores in-frame clones only, minus some. The table records 150,000 to 200,000 clones, roughly 90% of them present only once. The sequencing sample was made of PBMCs. All receptors come from a woman under 30 in good health and CMV-seronegative.

V and J are TRBV28 and TRBJ1-2; D perhaps matches TRBD1 (5 bases). Germline CDR1 reads MDHEN; CDR2 reads SYDVKM. Trimming took off 5 bases at V and 4 bases at J, with 17 bases between the two ends. The CDR3 consists of 15 residues. CDR3 residues: CASSARMGGVYGYTF. The DNA for the CDR3 is TGTGCCAGCAGTGCCCGAATGGGGGGGGTCTATGGCTACACCTTC.

The V gene is TRBV9, the J gene TRBJ1-3; D call uncertain. The CDR3 sequence is 13 residues long. Trimming left V 2 bases short and J 0 bases short, with 3 bases between. Looked up from germline, CDR1 is SGDLS and CDR2 is YYNGEE. The CDR3 nucleotides read TGTGCCAGCAGCGTCTCCTCTGGAAACACCATATATTTT. It specifies CASSVSSGNTIYF.

This clone was recorded only once. The chain links TRBV27 to TRBJ2-3; D is unclear. CDR3 size: 15 residues. Germline CDR1 MNHEY, CDR2 SMNVEV (reference sequence). Trimming left V 0 bases short and J 5 bases short, with 12 bases between. CDR3 DNA sequence: TGTGCCAGCAGTTTATCTTCCCCCCTAGTAGATACGCAGTATTTT. This codes for CASSLSSPLVDTQYF.

The chain links TRBV13 to TRBJ2-1, with TRBD2 matching over 10 bases. V dropped 5 bases and J dropped 5; count of bases not matched to a gene: 6. CDR1 PRHDT and CDR2 FYEKMQ come from the germline V gene (reference sequence). The CDR3 consists of 15 residues. The CDR3 loop reads CASSPALAGDNEQFF. CDR3 coding DNA: TGTGCCAGCAGCCCGGCGCTAGCGGGGGACAATGAGCAGTTCTTC. The entire variable domain, with the rest obtained from reference TRBV13 and TRBJ2-1, is as follows: AAGVIQSPRHLIKEKRETATLKCYPIPRHDTVYWYQQGPGQDPQFLISFYEKMQSDKGSIPDRFSAQQFSDYHSELNMSSLELGDSALYFCASSPALAGDNEQFFGPGTRLTVL.

This clone was detected only once. This chain links TRBV5-4 with TRBJ2-7; 10 nucleotides align to TRBD2. Losses at the gene ends were 4 bases for V and 5 bases for J; bases not matched to a gene: 9. The germline V gene has CDR1 SGHNT and CDR2 YYREEE (reference sequence). There are 15 residues in the CDR3. The DNA for the CDR3 is TGTGCCAGCAGCGGCAGCGGGAGGGCCGGCCACGAGCAGTACTTC. Translated: CASSGSGRAGHEQYF.

This clone has a single count. The V gene is TRBV11-2, the J gene TRBJ2-1; 8 positions agree with TRBD2. This CDR3 comprises 15 residues. J was trimmed by 6 bases and V by 1 base; bases with no gene match: 5. The germline CDR1 and CDR2 sequences are SGHAT and FQNNGV. For the CDR3, the DNA is TGTGCCAGCAGCTTAGGGCGGGAGGTGGGCAATGAGCAGTTCTTC. Translation gives CASSLGREVGNEQFF. The full variable domain, rest sourced from reference TRBV11-2 and TRBJ2-1, is EAGVAQSPRYKIIEKRQSVAFWCNPISGHATLYWYQQILGQGPKLLIQFQNNGVVDDSQLPKDRFSAERLKGVDSTLKIQPAKLEDSAVYLCASSLGREVGNEQFFGPGTRLTVL.

The chain joins TRBV6-1 to TRBJ1-4; 9 bases align to TRBD1. Losses at the gene ends were 7 bases for V and 5 bases for J; bases not matched to a gene: 2. There are 13 residues in the CDR3. Looked up from germline, CDR1 is MNHNS and CDR2 is SASEGT. CDR3 sequence reads: CASTGTGNEKLFF. The CDR3 DNA follows: TGTGCCAGCACGGGGACAGGGAATGAAAAACTGTTTTTT.

The chain is built from TRBV5-1 and TRBJ2-3, with TRBD2 matching over 10 bases. The J segment lost 4 bases and the V segment lost 3 bases, leaving 5 bases of the junction unmatched. The CDR3 extends over 15 amino acids. Germline V gene sequence: CDR1 SGHRS, CDR2 YFSETQ. The CDR3 DNA reads as TGCGCCAGCAGCTCAATAGCGGGAGGACCAGATACGCAGTATTTT. Its translation: CASSSIAGGPDTQYF.

J is TRBJ2-1 and V is TRBV5-1; D is uncertain. Germline V CDR1 and CDR2: SGHRS, YFSETQ. The CDR3 is 14 residues long. Deletions cut 4 bases from V and 7 bases from J, with 15 bases between. The CDR3 loop reads CASSLALTGNEQFF. CDR3 bases: TGCGCCAGCAGCCTGGCCCTGACGGGTAATGAGCAGTTCTTC.

J is TRBJ2-6 and V is TRBV6-5; D remains unclear. CDR1 is MNHEY and CDR2 is SVGAGI in the germline V gene. Trimming removed 7 bases at V and 2 bases at J, with 9 bases between. The CDR3 length is 14 residues. The CDR3 sequence: CASTIDAGANVLTF. DNA for the CDR3: TGTGCCAGCACAATAGATGCTGGGGCCAACGTCCTGACTTTC.

The sample holds one count of this clone. The J gene is TRBJ1-1, the V gene TRBV5-1; 7 positions agree with TRBD1. Germline CDR1 reads SGHRS; CDR2 reads YFSETQ. This CDR3 is built from 14 residues. The V and J ends lost 4 bases and 1 base, in that order; junction bases with no gene match: 4. The CDR3 sequence: CASSGGTENTEAFF. The CDR3 DNA reads TGCGCCAGCAGCGGCGGGACAGAGAACACTGAAGCTTTCTTT.

The chain employs TRBV18 and TRBJ1-2; no firm D call. Germline CDR1 KGHSH, CDR2 LQKENI. Trimming took 3 bases from V and 0 from J, leaving 11 bases between them. The CDR3 loop spans 15 amino acids. The DNA of the CDR3 is TGTGCCAGCTCACCGGAGGGATTAGCTAACTATGGCTACACCTTC. Translated, it gives CASSPEGLANYGYTF.

V gene TRBV11-2 combines with J gene TRBJ1-2; TRBD1 matches at 8 bases. This CDR3 contains 15 residues. The V gene's germline CDR1 is SGHAT and CDR2 FQNNGV. V was clipped by 4 bases and J by 4 bases; unmatched bases: 8. The CDR3 here is CASSSGQGSIYGYTF. DNA of the CDR3: TGTGCCAGCAGCTCCGGACAGGGCTCTATCTATGGCTACACCTTC.

This clone was recorded once. The chain uses TRBV7-9 and TRBJ2-7; 8 nucleotides line up with TRBD2. The CDR3 is 12 residues long. Germline CDR1 SEHNR, CDR2 FQNEAQ (reference sequence). V dropped 7 bases and J dropped 4; count of bases not matched to a gene: 3. For the CDR3, the DNA is TGTGCCAGCACCCGGGAGGGTTACGAGCAGTACTTC. Protein: CASTREGYEQYF.